Following are 14 T cell receptor beta chains from one sample sequenced in a study of blood T cell repertoires in COVID-19. TCRdb's table, derived via immunoSEQ multiplex PCR, lists solely in-frame clones and lacks some. This table has about 160,000 clones, approximately 82% appearing once. The sample was PBMCs or T cells enriched from blood (not recorded which). The receptors derive from a man aged 55 to 70 who had recovered from COVID-19.

This clone has only one observation. The chain couples TRBV28 to TRBJ1-3, with D unclear. The CDR3 is made up of 17 amino acids. V lost 5 bases, J lost 0 bases, and 17 bases lay in between. From germline, CDR1 is MDHEN and CDR2 SYDVKM. The CDR3 nucleotides read TGTGCCAGCAGTACTCCGGGAGCTCCTCGCTCTGGAAACACCATATATTTT. Protein sequence: CASSTPGAPRSGNTIYF.

V and J are TRBV19 and TRBJ1-2; no firm D call. The CDR3 has 14 amino acids. The V end lost 10 bases, the J end lost 0 bases, and 15 bases lay between the germline ends. In germline, CDR1 is LNHDA, CDR2 SQIVND (reference sequence). CDR3 sequence reads: CATQDTAANYGYTF. CDR3 DNA: TGTGCCACCCAAGACACCGCCGCTAACTATGGCTACACCTTC.

V usage is TRBV11-3 and J usage is TRBJ2-3; 11 nucleotides agree with TRBD2. Losses at the gene ends were 5 bases for V and 2 bases for J; bases not matched to a gene: 3. The germline V gene has CDR1 SGHNT and CDR2 YENEEA. The CDR3 sequence is 15 residues long. The CDR3 region has the DNA TGTGCCAGCAGCAAGACTAGCGGGGTCACAGATACGCAGTATTTT. Amino acid sequence: CASSKTSGVTDTQYF.

The chain has TRBV27 and TRBJ2-2; 9 nucleotides agree with TRBD2. The CDR3 spans 19 residues. CDR1 is MNHEY, CDR2 SMNVEV, per germline (reference sequence). After removal of 0 bases from V and 3 bases from J, the junction contained 11 bases not matched to a gene. The CDR3 here is CASSLSSSLAGGYTGELFF. The CDR3 DNA reads as TGTGCCAGCAGTTTATCTAGCTCGCTGGCGGGAGGGTACACCGGGGAGCTGTTTTTT.

J is TRBJ2-2 and V is TRBV2; 10 bases match TRBD2. Germline V gene sequence: CDR1 SNHLY, CDR2 FYNNEI. V lost 6 bases to trimming and J lost 6 bases; unmatched junction nucleotides: 7. The CDR3 length is 15 residues. The CDR3 DNA reads TGTGCCAGCAGCCCTCTAGCGGGAGATTCCGGGGAGCTGTTTTTT. Translated: CASSPLAGDSGELFF.

This chain joins TRBV27 and TRBJ1-2; D remains unclear. CDR1 and CDR2 from the germline V gene are MNHEY and SMNVEV (reference sequence). V lost 2 bases to trimming and J lost 0 bases, with 7 bases between them. This CDR3 region has 14 residues. CDR3 amino acids: CASSLAASNYGYTF. CDR3 DNA sequence: TGTGCCAGCAGTTTAGCGGCCTCTAACTATGGCTACACCTTC.

The V call is TRBV27, the J call TRBJ2-3, with no clear D. The CDR3 runs to 13 residues. V lost 7 bases and J 4 bases, leaving 12 bases between the germline ends. CDR1 and CDR2 (germline): MNHEY, SMNVEV (reference sequence). For the CDR3, the DNA is TGTGCCAGCAAACCCCTTACGGCAGATACGCAGTATTTT. It yields the protein CASKPLTADTQYF.

The chain carries TRBV12-3 or TRBV12-4 and TRBJ2-7; no definite D call. The CDR3 consists of 12 residues. V was clipped by 2 bases and J by 6 bases, with 8 bases between them. CDR3 protein: CASSLSTTEQYF. The CDR3 region has the DNA TGTGCCAGCAGTTTATCTACTACCGAGCAGTACTTC.

V and J are TRBV7-9 and TRBJ2-7, with 13 positions matching TRBD2. The CDR3 has 14 amino acids. The ends lost 5 bases at V and 12 bases at J; junction bases unmatched: 10. Germline CDR1 SEHNR, CDR2 FQNEAQ (reference sequence). The CDR3 DNA is TGTGCCAGCAGCATAACCGGGACTAGCGGGGCCCCGTACTTC. As protein: CASSITGTSGAPYF. Drawing the rest from reference TRBV7-9 and TRBJ2-7, the complete variable domain is DTGVSQNPRHKITKRGQNVTFRCDPISEHNRLYWYRQTLGQGPEFLTYFQNEAQLEKSRLLSDRFSAERPKGSFSTLEIQRTEQGDSAMYLCASSITGTSGAPYFGPGTRLTVT.

The V gene is TRBV5-4, the J gene TRBJ2-3, with 12 bases identical to TRBD2. CDR1 and CDR2 from the germline V gene are SGHNT and YYREEE (reference sequence). The CDR3 is made up of 16 amino acids. Trimming at V came to 1 base and at J to 4 bases, leaving 4 bases not matched to a gene. The CDR3 sequence is CASSLRLAGVSDTQYF. CDR3 DNA: TGTGCCAGCAGCTTGAGACTAGCGGGAGTCTCAGATACGCAGTATTTT.

This chain uses TRBV3-1 (or the pseudogene TRBV3-2) with TRBJ2-2; weak D call: TRBD2 (6 bases). The CDR3 is 15 amino acids. The germline gives CDR1 LGHDT, CDR2 YNNKEL (reference sequence). Between the trimmed V and J ends, which lost 5 bases and 3 bases, there was a span of 13 bases. The CDR3 reads CASSLRDSYTGELFF. DNA for the CDR3: TGTGCCAGCAGCTTACGGGACTCATACACCGGGGAGCTGTTTTTT.

This clone was seen at least ten times. The rearrangement joins TRBV3-1 (or the pseudogene TRBV3-2) to TRBJ1-2; D ambiguous. The CDR3 sequence is 13 residues long. Germline CDR1 and CDR2: LGHDT and YNNKEL (reference sequence). V shed 1 base and J shed 6 bases, with 9 bases lying between them. CDR3 sequence reads: CASSQAPIDGYTF. The CDR3 nucleotides read TGTGCCAGCAGCCAAGCCCCTATAGATGGCTACACCTTC.

The chain has TRBV3-1 (or the pseudogene TRBV3-2) and TRBJ2-5, with D maybe TRBD2 (5 bases). Trimming cost V 0 bases and J 4 bases, with 15 bases left between them. Germline CDR1 LGHDT, CDR2 YNNKEL (reference sequence). The CDR3 is 16 amino acids. For the CDR3, the DNA is TGTGCCAGCAGCCAAGATCTGGAGCGGTTGAGAGAGACCCAGTACTTC. This codes for CASSQDLERLRETQYF.

This chain joins TRBV5-6 and TRBJ2-7; a possible D gene is TRBD1 (5 bases). This CDR3 is built from 14 residues. Trimming removed 0 bases from V and 3 bases from J, with 10 bases in between. Germline V gives CDR1 SGHDT, CDR2 YYEEEE. DNA for the CDR3: TGTGCCAGCAGCTTGGTCTCAGGGAACTACGAGCAGTACTTC. Translating it yields CASSLVSGNYEQYF.